The clone carrying this T cell receptor beta chain was found a few times. Its specificity is unknown. Trimming cost V 6 bases and J 7 bases, with 16 bases left between them. Germline loops: CDR1 MNHEY, CDR2 SMNVEV (reference sequence). The CDR3 is 13 amino acids. This record comes from a study of regulatory T cells in long-lasting Graves disease. About the research overall: The study counted Graves' disease as persistent given over 5 years of antithyroid drugs and positive TSH receptor antibodies. Whole-study findings and limits: Rather than thyroid tissue, only peripheral blood underwent study.

Noted time point: persistent/refractory GD, antithyroid drugs over 5 years with positive TRAb. TCR sequences were obtained from RNA taken from PBMCs. Libraries of TCR beta came from iRepertoire HTBI primers plus Arm-PCR of CDR3 regions. TCRdb fed the multiplex PCR reads into MiXCR, producing one record per CDR3 protein. The sample gives a few hundred thousand distinct CDR3 sequences, around 20% of which show up once; roughly 26% is in the top ten. This TCR was sampled from a female donor with Graves disease. V usage is TRBV27 and J usage is TRBJ2-7; either TRBD1 or TRBD2 may supply D (5 bases each). The sample was peripheral blood mononuclear cells (PBMCs), taken when the disease was refractory, from a patient treated with antithyroid drugs. The chain's CDR3 is CASRGRGVGEQYF. Written as DNA, the CDR3 is TGTGCCAGCAGGGGACGGGGCGTAGGGGAGCAGTACTTC.